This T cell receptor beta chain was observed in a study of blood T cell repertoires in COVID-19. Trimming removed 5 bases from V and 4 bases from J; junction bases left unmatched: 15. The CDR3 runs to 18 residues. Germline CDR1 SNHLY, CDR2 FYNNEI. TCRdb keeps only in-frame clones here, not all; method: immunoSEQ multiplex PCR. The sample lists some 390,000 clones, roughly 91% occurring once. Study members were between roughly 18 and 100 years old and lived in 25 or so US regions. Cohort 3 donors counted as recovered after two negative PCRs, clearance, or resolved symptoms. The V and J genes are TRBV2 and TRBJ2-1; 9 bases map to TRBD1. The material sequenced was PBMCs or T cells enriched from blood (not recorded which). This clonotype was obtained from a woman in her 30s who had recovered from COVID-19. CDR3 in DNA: TGTGCCAGCAGTTCCGGGACAGGGATCGGGGGGTTTTACAATGAGCAGTTCTTC. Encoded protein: CASSSGTGIGGFYNEQFF.